The next 13 T cell receptor beta chains were all read from a single sample in a study of cytomegalovirus exposure and HLA in healthy donors. PCR used 60 Vbeta primers and 13 Jbeta primers. The protocol was immunoSEQ multiplex PCR, while the TCRdb copy is restricted to in-frame clones and leaves out a portion. The profile shows 150,000 or so clones, 84% of them singletons. Sequenced: PBMCs. These receptor sequences come from a young man in good health and CMV-seronegative.

The genes are TRBV19 and TRBJ1-2, with TRBD1 matching 7 bases. This CDR3 is 15 amino acids long. Germline CDR1 LNHDA, CDR2 SQIVND (reference sequence). Losses at the gene ends were 3 bases for V and 0 bases for J; bases not matched to a gene: 4. The CDR3 loop is CASSMTGLANYGYTF. The CDR3 DNA follows: TGTGCCAGTAGTATGACAGGGTTAGCTAACTATGGCTACACCTTC.

The CDR3 here is CACPHVQGGVEQYF. The DNA of the CDR3 is TGTGCCTGCCCTCACGTACAGGGGGGGGTCGAGCAGTACTTC. V gene TRBV30 combines with J gene TRBJ2-7; a possible D gene is TRBD1 (8 bases). The CDR3 has 14 amino acids. V was shortened by 6 bases and J by 6 bases, with 21 bases between the two germline ends. In germline, CDR1 is GTSNPN, CDR2 SVGIG (reference sequence).

This clone was seen a single time. V gene TRBV29-1 combines with J gene TRBJ2-1; 11 nucleotides align to TRBD2. The germline gives CDR1 SQVTM, CDR2 ANQGSEA. The length of the CDR3 is 13 residues. After removal of 6 bases from V and 4 bases from J, the junction contained 2 bases not matched to a gene. CDR3 residues: CSVGTSGYNEQFF. In DNA form, the CDR3 reads TGCAGCGTCGGGACTAGCGGATACAATGAGCAGTTCTTC.

The chain employs TRBV7-2 and TRBJ2-1; a weak D match, TRBD1 (6 bases). CDR1 is SGHTA, CDR2 FQGNSA, per germline. Between the trimmed V and J ends, which lost 1 base and 7 bases, there was a span of 8 bases. The CDR3 consists of 13 residues. CDR3 amino acids: CASSLDRVNEQFF. In nucleotides, the CDR3 is TGTGCCAGCAGCTTAGACAGGGTAAATGAGCAGTTCTTC.

This clone was counted a few times. V and J are TRBV6-1 and TRBJ2-5; D remains unclear. Per germline, CDR1 MNHNS and CDR2 SASEGT. Trimming stripped 6 bases from V and 5 bases from J, with 13 bases between. The CDR3 sequence is 13 residues long. Here the CDR3 reads CASRLTGVETQYF. Written as DNA, the CDR3 is TGTGCCAGCAGGTTGACTGGTGTCGAGACCCAGTACTTC.

V usage is TRBV4-2 and J usage is TRBJ2-7, with D unclear. The length of the CDR3 is 13 residues. The germline V and J ends were trimmed by 0 bases and 4 bases, with 7 bases remaining between them. Germline V CDR1 and CDR2: LGHNA, YNFKEQ. The DNA of the CDR3 is TGTGCCAGCAGCCAAGAACTCGGGTACGAGCAGTACTTC. It is translated as CASSQELGYEQYF.

The rearrangement links TRBV18 to TRBJ2-3; 7 positions agree with TRBD2. Germline CDR1 reads KGHSH; CDR2 reads LQKENI. The CDR3 runs to 16 residues. The J segment lost 3 bases and the V segment lost 3 bases, leaving 9 bases of the junction unmatched. The CDR3 DNA sequence: TGTGCCAGCTCACCGACCCAGGGAGGGGCGACAGATACGCAGTATTTT. Protein: CASSPTQGGATDTQYF.

The rearrangement links TRBV4-3 to TRBJ2-7, with 9 bases fitting TRBD1. The CDR3 is 19 amino acids. Looked up from germline, CDR1 is LGHNA and CDR2 is YSLEER. With 5 bases clipped from V and 0 bases from J, the junction kept 17 bases outside the gene matches. CDR3 sequence (DNA): TGCGCCAGCAGCGCGGGAAGGGGAACAGGGGGCCCTAGCTCCTACGAGCAGTACTTC. Amino acid sequence: CASSAGRGTGGPSSYEQYF.

The V call is TRBV10-3, the J call TRBJ1-2; D perhaps matches TRBD1 (6 bases). CDR3 length equals 19 residues. V was clipped by 4 bases and J by 3 bases, with 27 bases between them. From germline, CDR1 is ENHRY and CDR2 SYGVKD. The chain's CDR3 is CAISAPSGVGPQAYYGYTF. CDR3 bases: TGTGCCATCAGTGCTCCCTCAGGGGTGGGCCCCCAGGCGTACTATGGCTACACCTTC.

The V gene is TRBV28, the J gene TRBJ2-1; TRBD2 matches 10 bases. The germline CDR1 and CDR2 sequences are MDHEN and SYDVKM. This CDR3 contains 14 residues. J was trimmed by 5 bases and V by 10 bases; bases with no gene match: 8. Here the CDR3 DNA reads TGTGCCACCAAAGCGGGGGGGGCCAACAATGAGCAGTTCTTC. This codes for CATKAGGANNEQFF.

The chain is built from TRBV28 and TRBJ1-2; 7 bases are shared with TRBD1. With V trimmed by 7 bases and J by 2 bases, 7 bases remained unmatched. The CDR3 has 14 residues. Germline lookup yields CDR1 MDHEN and CDR2 SYDVKM. The CDR3 is CASTADRVNYGYTF. In DNA form, the CDR3 reads TGTGCCAGCACAGCCGACAGGGTGAACTATGGCTACACCTTC.

The chain links TRBV9 to TRBJ2-1; 7 positions match TRBD2. The CDR3 loop spans 15 amino acids. After removal of 4 bases from V and 5 bases from J, the junction contained 9 bases not matched to a gene. Germline CDR1 and CDR2: SGDLS and YYNGEE. Here the CDR3 DNA reads TGTGCCAGCAGCAAACGACTAGCTGGTGACAATGAGCAGTTCTTC. Its protein product is CASSKRLAGDNEQFF.

The rearrangement joins TRBV2 to TRBJ2-5, with D possibly TRBD2 on 7 matching bases. Trimming pared 3 bases from V and 4 bases from J, leaving 21 bases between. Germline V CDR1 and CDR2: SNHLY, FYNNEI. The CDR3 contains 17 residues. In nucleotides, the CDR3 is TGTGCCAGCAGTGATGGGGTGGTCAGGGGAGGGGTAGAGACCCAGTACTTC. Its translation is CASSDGVVRGGVETQYF. The entire variable domain, with the rest obtained from reference TRBV2 and TRBJ2-5, is as follows: EPEVTQTPSHQVTQMGQEVILRCVPISNHLYFYWYRQILGQKVEFLVSFYNNEISEKSEIFDDQFSVERPDGSNFTLKIRSTKLEDSAMYFCASSDGVVRGGVETQYFGPGTRLLVL.